The clone carrying this T cell receptor beta chain appeared many times. Antigen specificity is unknown. Template material for amplifying TCR beta CDR3 regions consisted of RNA transcripts. During a first-round RT-PCR of the TCR CDR3, the HTBI primer set was used. TCRdb re-called the multiplex PCR reads with MiXCR, one entry per CDR3 protein. The repertoire holds roughly 380,000 distinct CDR3 sequences, with approximately 14% as singletons. This sample is drawn from a study of T cells in Graves' hyperthyroidism and ophthalmopathy. The study, taken as a whole, reports: Most thyroid clonotypes that were expanded above 0.001 also turned up in blood. Ophthalmopathy was told apart from stable hyperthyroidism by a 13 V-J model.

Germline trimming cut 6 bases from V and 4 bases from J; bases unmatched to any gene: 10. The germline V gene encodes CDR1 KGHSH and CDR2 LQKENI. This CDR3 spans 15 amino acids. The source is a woman between 55 and 75 years old with Graves' hyperthyroidism. Sequenced material: blood. The chain employs TRBV18 and TRBJ1-1; 8 nucleotides align to TRBD1. The DNA for the CDR3 is TGTGCCAGCTCGCTCTCCAGGGGGCCGGGCACTGAAGCTTTCTTT. Its translation: CASSLSRGPGTEAFF.